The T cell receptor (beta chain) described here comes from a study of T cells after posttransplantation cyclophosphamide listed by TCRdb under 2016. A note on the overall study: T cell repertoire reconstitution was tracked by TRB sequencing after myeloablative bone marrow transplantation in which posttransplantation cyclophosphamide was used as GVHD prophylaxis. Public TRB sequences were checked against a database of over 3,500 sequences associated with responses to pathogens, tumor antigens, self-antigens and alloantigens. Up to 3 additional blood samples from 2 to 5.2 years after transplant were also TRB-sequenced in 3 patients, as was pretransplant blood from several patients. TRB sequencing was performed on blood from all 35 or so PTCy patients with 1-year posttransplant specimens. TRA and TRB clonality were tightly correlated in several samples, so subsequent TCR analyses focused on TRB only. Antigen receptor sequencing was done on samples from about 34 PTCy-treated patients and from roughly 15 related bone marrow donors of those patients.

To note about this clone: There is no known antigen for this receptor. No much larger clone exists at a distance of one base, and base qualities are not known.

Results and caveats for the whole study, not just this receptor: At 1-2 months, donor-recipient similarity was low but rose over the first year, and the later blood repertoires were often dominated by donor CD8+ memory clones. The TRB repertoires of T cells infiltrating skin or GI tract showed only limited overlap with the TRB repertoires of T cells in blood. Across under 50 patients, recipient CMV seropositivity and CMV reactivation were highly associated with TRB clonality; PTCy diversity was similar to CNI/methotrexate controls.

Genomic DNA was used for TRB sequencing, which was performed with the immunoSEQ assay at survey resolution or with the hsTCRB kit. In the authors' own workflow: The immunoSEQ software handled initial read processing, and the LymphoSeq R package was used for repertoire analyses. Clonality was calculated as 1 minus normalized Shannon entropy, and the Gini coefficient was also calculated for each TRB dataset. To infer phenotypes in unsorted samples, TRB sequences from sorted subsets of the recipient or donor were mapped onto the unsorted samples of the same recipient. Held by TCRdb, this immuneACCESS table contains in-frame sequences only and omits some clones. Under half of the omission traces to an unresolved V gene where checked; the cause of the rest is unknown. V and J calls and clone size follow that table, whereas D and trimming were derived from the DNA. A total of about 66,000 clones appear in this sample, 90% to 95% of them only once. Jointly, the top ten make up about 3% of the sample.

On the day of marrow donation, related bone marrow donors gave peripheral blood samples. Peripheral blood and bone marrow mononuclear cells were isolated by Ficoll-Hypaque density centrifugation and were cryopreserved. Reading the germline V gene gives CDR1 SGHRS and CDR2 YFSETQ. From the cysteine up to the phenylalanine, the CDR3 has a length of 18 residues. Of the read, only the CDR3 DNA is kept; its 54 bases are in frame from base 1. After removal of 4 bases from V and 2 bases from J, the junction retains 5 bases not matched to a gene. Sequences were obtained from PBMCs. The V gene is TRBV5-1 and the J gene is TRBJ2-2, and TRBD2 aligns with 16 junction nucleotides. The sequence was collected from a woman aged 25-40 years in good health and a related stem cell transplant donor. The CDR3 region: CASSIGTSGGVNTGELFF. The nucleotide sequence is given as TGCGCCAGCAGCATCGGGACTAGCGGGGGGGTTAACACCGGGGAGCTGTTTTTT.